This entry lists 8 T cell receptor beta chains sequenced from one sample in a study of blood T cell repertoires in COVID-19. TCRdb's copy holds only in-frame clones and misses some; the assay was immunoSEQ multiplex PCR. The sample lists under 250,000 clones, 80% to 85% occurring once. The sample consisted of peripheral blood. Receptors originate from a woman aged 65 to 85 with COVID-19, enrolled during active disease.

The genes are TRBV2 and TRBJ1-1; D is possibly TRBD1 (5 bases). The germline V gene has CDR1 SNHLY and CDR2 FYNNEI. This CDR3 region has 15 residues. Between the trimmed V and J ends, which lost 2 bases and 4 bases, there was a span of 14 bases. The CDR3 spells CASSEWPSGGTEAFF. The CDR3 DNA is TGTGCCAGCAGTGAATGGCCTTCGGGGGGCACTGAAGCTTTCTTT.

The CDR3 region is CASSATGGYQPQHF. For the CDR3, the DNA is TGTGCCAGCAGTGCTACAGGGGGGTATCAGCCCCAGCATTTT. The chain employs TRBV2 and TRBJ1-5, with 8 positions matching TRBD1. After removal of 4 bases from V and 5 bases from J, the junction contained 4 bases not matched to a gene. This CDR3 spans 14 amino acids. The germline CDR1 and CDR2 sequences are SNHLY and FYNNEI.

The chain combines TRBV5-4 with TRBJ1-6; tentative D call: TRBD1 (5 bases). The CDR3 extends over 14 amino acids. Germline CDR1 is SGHNT and CDR2 is YYREEE (reference sequence). V shed 5 bases and J shed 9 bases, with 15 bases lying between them. The CDR3 DNA is TGTGCCAGCAGAGAAGGGGTCTGGGGTTCACCCCTCCACTTT. Translating it yields CASREGVWGSPLHF.

V gene TRBV15 combines with J gene TRBJ1-1; D call uncertain. The CDR3 runs 13 residues. Germline CDR1 and CDR2: LNHNV and YYDKDF (reference sequence). The ends were cut back, 4 bases at V and 1 base at J, with 7 bases in the middle. The CDR3 nucleotides are TGTGCCACCAGCATACAGAGGAACACTGAAGCTTTCTTT. Encoded protein: CATSIQRNTEAFF.

This chain connects TRBV2 to TRBJ1-5, with 7 bases matching TRBD1. Germline-derived CDR1 and CDR2 are SNHLY and FYNNEI. This CDR3 has 16 amino acids. The trim removed 5 bases at V and 7 bases at J, leaving 14 bases unmatched. The CDR3 protein is CASSSFGQVANQPQHF. DNA for the CDR3: TGTGCCAGCAGTTCCTTCGGACAGGTTGCCAACCAGCCCCAGCATTTT.

This chain connects TRBV21-1 to TRBJ1-1; the table's D call TRBD1 went unverified against the DNA. TRBV21-1 is a pseudogene locus. The CDR3 spans 19 residues. Here the CDR3 reads CASSKSPRTGPEKGTEAFF. DNA for the CDR3: TGTGCCAGCAGCAAAAGCCCAAGGACAGGGCCGGAAAAGGGCACTGAAGCTTTCTTT.

The V gene is TRBV11-3, the J gene TRBJ1-2; D possibly corresponds to TRBD1 (6 bases). This CDR3 is 13 amino acids long. V was pared by 5 bases and J by 6 bases, with 13 bases between. Germline V gene data show CDR1 as SGHNT and CDR2 as YENEEA. CDR3 in DNA: TGTGCCAGCAGCGACGGACAGCTGAATGGCTACACCTTC. This codes for CASSDGQLNGYTF. Complete variable domain (other parts from reference TRBV11-3 and TRBJ1-2): EAGVVQSPRYKIIEKKQPVAFWCNPISGHNTLYWYLQNLGQGPELLIRYENEEAVDDSQLPKDRFSAERLKGVDSTLKIQPAELGDSAVYLCASSDGQLNGYTFGSGTRLTVV.

The chain has TRBV7-2 and TRBJ2-6; TRBD2 is a possible D gene (7 bases). The germline V gene encodes CDR1 SGHTA and CDR2 FQGNSA. Trimming removed 2 bases at V and 4 bases at J, with 15 bases between. The CDR3 runs to 17 residues. The CDR3 sequence: CASSLLGGAAGANVLTF. DNA for the CDR3: TGTGCCAGCAGCTTATTAGGGGGGGCGGCCGGGGCCAACGTCCTGACTTTC.